This paragraph covers one TCR beta chain sequence. What it recognizes is unknown. The data originate from a study of cytomegalovirus exposure and HLA in healthy donors. Findings and limits, study-wide: Follow-up analysis found HLA locus-dependent TCR association rates, highest for DRB1 and lowest for HLA-C. The productive fraction for most TCR beta V segments was about 87% or about 30% in an earlier analysis. Cytomegalovirus-associated TCR beta chains were listed, numbering approximately 150. Among TCR sequences, most were rare, though some public TCRs appeared in many donors.

The PCR employed 60 Vbeta primers together with 13 Jbeta primers. Profiled with immunoSEQ multiplex PCR; TCRdb holds only in-frame clones, not every one. Of around 170,000 clones in the sample, 65% to 80% were seen once. Germline V gene sequence: CDR1 LGHNA, CDR2 YSLEER. The CDR3 is made up of 13 amino acids. V lost 5 bases to trimming and J lost 5 bases; unmatched junction nucleotides: 6. The sequence came from a woman aged 25 to 39 in good health and CMV-seropositive. Sample: PBMCs. The V call is TRBV4-3, the J call TRBJ2-7; TRBD1 matches at 7 bases. CDR3 protein: CASSAYRGNEQYF. The CDR3 bases are TGCGCCAGCAGCGCATACAGGGGAAACGAGCAGTACTTC.